This TCR beta chain was identified in a study of preoperative IRX-2 immunotherapy in early breast cancer. The assay was immunoSEQ multiplex PCR, and TCRdb's table has in-frame clones only and misses some. The sample includes tens of thousands of clones, about 77% of them seen just once. The treatment was: preoperative locoregional IRX-2 cytokine immunotherapy. Patients received preoperative, locoregional IRX-2 cytokine immunotherapy in a phase Ib study. V was clipped by 5 bases and J by 2 bases; unmatched bases: 3. This CDR3 contains 14 residues. Germline CDR1 and CDR2: SGHRS and YFSETQ. The source of this sequence is a human donor with breast cancer. Sequencing used lymph node tissue, obtained before IRX-2 immunotherapy. J is TRBJ2-2 and V is TRBV5-1; 7 nucleotides agree with TRBD1. The CDR3 DNA reads TGCGCCAGCAGGGCAGGGGGTAACACCGGGGAGCTGTTTTTT. Translated, it gives CASRAGGNTGELFF.